Below are 4 T cell receptor beta chains sequenced from a single sample in a study of cytomegalovirus exposure and HLA in healthy donors. The PCR contained 60 Vbeta and 13 Jbeta primers. Produced via immunoSEQ multiplex PCR; TCRdb's table is partial and in-frame only. The sample lists 140,000 to 150,000 clones; about 80% were seen once. Sequencing input: PBMCs. Every receptor here comes from a man aged 40-55 years in good health and CMV-seronegative.

The V call is TRBV27, the J call TRBJ1-1; D not certain. This CDR3 is built from 13 residues. Trimming cost V 3 bases and J 1 base, with 6 bases left between them. Germline CDR1 MNHEY, CDR2 SMNVEV (reference sequence). The CDR3 sequence: CASSFRGNTEAFF. CDR3 bases: TGTGCCAGCAGTTTTCGAGGGAACACTGAAGCTTTCTTT.

This chain uses TRBV2 with TRBJ1-2, with 7 positions matching TRBD1. V lost 10 bases to trimming and J lost 7 bases; unmatched junction nucleotides: 9. This CDR3 has 12 residues. Germline V CDR1 and CDR2: SNHLY, FYNNEI. For the CDR3, the DNA is TGTGCCATCACCAGGGGGTCCGGTGGCTACACCTTC. Translating it yields CAITRGSGGYTF.

The DNA of the CDR3 is TGCGCCATCAGGGGGAGACAGGAGCATGGCTACACCTTC. This codes for CAIRGRQEHGYTF. This sequence joins TRBV23-1 and TRBJ1-2; TRBD1 matches at 7 bases. TRBV23-1 is filed as an ORF, its function uncertain. The CDR3 is made up of 13 amino acids. With V trimmed by 10 bases and J by 6 bases, 11 bases remained unmatched.

The J gene is TRBJ2-1, the V gene TRBV28; the D gene is possibly TRBD2 (6 bases). The CDR3 sequence is 15 residues long. With 7 bases removed from V and 4 bases from J, the gap between germline ends came to 17 bases. Per the germline V gene, CDR1 is MDHEN and CDR2 is SYDVKM. CDR3 nucleotides: TGTGCCAGCACCTCCCCGGGACTGACATACAATGAGCAGTTCTTC. Residues: CASTSPGLTYNEQFF.